These 15 T cell receptor beta chains share one sample of origin, sequenced in a study of blood T cell repertoires in COVID-19 (dated by TCRdb to about 2020). The method behind the library was the immunoSEQ multiplex PCR assay. TCRdb obtained this table from immuneACCESS and retained in-frame rearrangements with V and J assigned. These tables miss some clones; where compared with another copy, unresolved V genes account for less than half of the shortfall, and the remainder is unexplained. This sample lists some 90,000 clones; roughly 89% were detected once. Around 5% of the sample belongs to the ten largest clones. Sequencing was performed on peripheral blood. The receptors shown here come from a woman of 80 years or more with active COVID-19.

The V call is TRBV29-1, the J call TRBJ2-1; 8 positions match TRBD2. In germline, CDR1 is SQVTM, CDR2 ANQGSEA. CDR3 size: 13 residues. Trimming at V came to 5 bases and at J to 7 bases, leaving 7 bases not matched to a gene. The CDR3 region has the DNA TGCAGCGTTCCCGGGACTAGTTTTAATGAGCAGTTCTTC. It specifies CSVPGTSFNEQFF.

This clone was picked up a small number of times. V usage is TRBV7-9 and J usage is TRBJ2-2; a possible D gene is TRBD2 (6 bases). Germline assignment: CDR1 SEHNR and CDR2 FQNEAQ (reference sequence). V lost 3 bases and J 0 bases, leaving 11 bases between the germline ends. The CDR3 loop spans 16 amino acids. The CDR3 protein is CASSFNRLANTGELFF. CDR3 nucleotide sequence: TGTGCCAGCAGCTTTAATAGACTAGCGAACACCGGGGAGCTGTTTTTT.

The CDR3 nucleotides read TGTGCCAGCCGCAGGAACACTGAAGCTTTCTTT. Translation gives CASRRNTEAFF. This rearrangement joins TRBV6-6 to TRBJ1-1; D gene unclear. The V end was cut by 8 bases, the J end by 1 base, with 5 bases between. Germline V gene lookup returns CDR1 MNHNY and CDR2 SVGAGI (reference sequence). The CDR3 has 11 residues.

The chain uses TRBV7-8 and TRBJ2-7; 8 nucleotides line up with TRBD1. Germline CDR1 and CDR2: SGHVS and FQNEAQ. This CDR3 comprises 15 residues. V trimming: 4 bases; J trimming: 5 bases; junction bases outside the gene matches: 10. The CDR3 region is CASSSRTGLLDEQYF. As DNA, the CDR3 is TGTGCCAGCAGCTCCCGGACAGGGTTACTCGACGAGCAGTACTTC.

The J gene is TRBJ2-5, the V gene TRBV14; TRBD2 might be the D (6 bases). The CDR3 runs to 13 residues. The V end was cut by 4 bases, the J end by 5 bases, with 11 bases between. Looked up from germline, CDR1 is SGHDN and CDR2 is FVKESK. The CDR3 is CASSPRLGETQYF. DNA for the CDR3: TGTGCCAGCAGCCCCCGACTAGGGGAGACCCAGTACTTC.

Here the CDR3 reads CASNGVSGNTIYF. The CDR3 DNA sequence: TGTGCCAGCAACGGAGTATCTGGAAACACCATATATTTT. The chain employs TRBV6-5 and TRBJ1-3; D call uncertain. The CDR3 length is 13 residues. Looked up from germline, CDR1 is MNHEY and CDR2 is SVGAGI. The germline V and J ends were trimmed by 7 bases and 1 base, with 8 bases remaining between them.

The V and J genes are TRBV2 and TRBJ2-7; 10 bases map to TRBD1. The CDR3 sequence is 16 residues long. With 2 bases clipped from V and 5 bases from J, the junction kept 9 bases outside the gene matches. Per germline, CDR1 SNHLY and CDR2 FYNNEI. CDR3 residues: CASSERATGGINEQYF. The CDR3 coding sequence is TGTGCCAGCAGTGAACGGGCGACAGGGGGCATCAACGAGCAGTACTTC.

V is TRBV28 and J is TRBJ2-5; D uncertain. Germline CDR1 is MDHEN and CDR2 is SYDVKM. V was pared by 6 bases and J by 0 bases, with 20 bases between. CDR3 size: 17 residues. The CDR3 nucleotides read TGTGCCAGCAGCCCCTTAAAAGACTCGGCCTACCAAGAGACCCAGTACTTC. This gives the protein CASSPLKDSAYQETQYF.

The chain employs TRBV11-2 and TRBJ2-1, with TRBD2 matching 9 bases. CDR3 size: 15 residues. The ends lost 5 bases at V and 5 bases at J; junction bases unmatched: 7. Germline assignment: CDR1 SGHAT and CDR2 FQNNGV. CDR3 DNA: TGTGCCAGCAGCCCACCGGGACTAGCAGACAATGAGCAGTTCTTC. Translated: CASSPPGLADNEQFF.

The chain joins TRBV15 to TRBJ2-7; TRBD2 matches at 11 bases. This CDR3 is built from 15 residues. Germline V gene data show CDR1 as LNHNV and CDR2 as YYDKDF (reference sequence). J lost 9 bases, V lost 1 base, and 8 bases had no gene match. The CDR3, as DNA: TGTGCCACCAGCAGAGGAACTAGCGGGAGTCTACGGCAGTACTTC. This translates into CATSRGTSGSLRQYF.

The genes are TRBV28 and TRBJ2-5; D ambiguous. The length of the CDR3 is 13 residues. V was shortened by 7 bases and J by 1 base, with 10 bases between the two germline ends. Germline CDR1 and CDR2: MDHEN and SYDVKM. The DNA of the CDR3 is TGTGCCAGCATCAAGCCCCCCCAAGAGACCCAGTACTTC. It specifies CASIKPPQETQYF.

The rearrangement uses TRBV10-3 and TRBJ2-1, with TRBD2 matching over 12 bases. Germline lookup yields CDR1 ENHRY and CDR2 SYGVKD. This CDR3 has 15 residues. V lost 3 bases to trimming and J lost 9 bases; unmatched junction nucleotides: 6. CDR3 loop: CAISDTSGRRIEQFF. CDR3 nucleotide sequence: TGTGCCATCAGTGATACTAGCGGGAGGAGGATTGAGCAGTTCTTC.

In its sample, this clone was seen a few times. V and J are TRBV7-3 and TRBJ2-3, with 10 nucleotides matching TRBD2. Germline CDR1 reads SGHTA; CDR2 reads FQGTGA. Germline trimming cut 5 bases from V and 2 bases from J; bases unmatched to any gene: 10. CDR3 size: 17 residues. CDR3 DNA sequence: TGTGCCAGCAGCCCCAGAGGACTAGCGGCATCCACAGATACGCAGTATTTT. This encodes CASSPRGLAASTDTQYF.

The chain couples TRBV28 to TRBJ1-4, with D possibly matching TRBD1 (5 bases). V dropped 3 bases and J dropped 7 bases, with 12 bases sitting between them. The CDR3 is 14 amino acids. Germline values: CDR1 MDHEN, CDR2 SYDVKM. The CDR3 reads CASSLGRGFEKLFF. In DNA, the CDR3 is TGTGCCAGCAGTTTGGGAAGGGGCTTTGAAAAACTGTTTTTT.

This chain uses TRBV4-2 with TRBJ2-5; tentative D call: TRBD1 (6 bases). Trimming took off 2 bases at V and 2 bases at J, with 12 bases between the two ends. This CDR3 spans 15 amino acids. Germline V lookup: CDR1 LGHNA, CDR2 YNFKEQ. The CDR3 reads CASSQLGQPQETQYF. In DNA, the CDR3 is TGTGCCAGCAGCCAATTAGGACAGCCTCAAGAGACCCAGTACTTC.